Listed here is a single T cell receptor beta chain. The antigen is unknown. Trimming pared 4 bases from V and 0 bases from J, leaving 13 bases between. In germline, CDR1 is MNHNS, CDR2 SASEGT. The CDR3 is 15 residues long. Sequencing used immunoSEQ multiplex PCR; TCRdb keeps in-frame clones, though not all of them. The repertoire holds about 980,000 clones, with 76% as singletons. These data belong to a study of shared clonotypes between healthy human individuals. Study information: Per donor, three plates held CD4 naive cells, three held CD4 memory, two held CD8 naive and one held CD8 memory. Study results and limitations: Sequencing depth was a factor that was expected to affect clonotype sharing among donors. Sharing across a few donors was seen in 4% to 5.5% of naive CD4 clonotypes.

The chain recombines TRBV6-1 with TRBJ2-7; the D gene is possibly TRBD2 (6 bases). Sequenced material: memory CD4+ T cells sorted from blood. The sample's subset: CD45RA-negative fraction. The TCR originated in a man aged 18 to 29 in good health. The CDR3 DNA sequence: TGTGCCAGCAGTGTCGGGGGTACAGCCTCCTACGAGCAGTACTTC. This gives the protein CASSVGGTASYEQYF.